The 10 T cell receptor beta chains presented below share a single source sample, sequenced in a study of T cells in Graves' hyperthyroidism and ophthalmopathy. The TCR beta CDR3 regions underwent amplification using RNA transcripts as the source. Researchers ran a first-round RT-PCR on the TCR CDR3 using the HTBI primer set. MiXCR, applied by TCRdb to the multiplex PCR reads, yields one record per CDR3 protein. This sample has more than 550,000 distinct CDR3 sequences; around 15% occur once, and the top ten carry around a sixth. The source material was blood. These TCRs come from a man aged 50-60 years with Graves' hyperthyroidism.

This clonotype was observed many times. In nucleotides, the CDR3 is TGTGCCAGCACCCTGGGACTAGCGGGAGAGCAGTTCTTC. The encoded protein is CASTLGLAGEQFF. The chain employs TRBV12-3 or TRBV12-4 and TRBJ2-1, with 13 bases matching TRBD2. V shed 7 bases and J 10 bases; nucleotides not matched to a gene: 4. The CDR3 totals 13 residues.

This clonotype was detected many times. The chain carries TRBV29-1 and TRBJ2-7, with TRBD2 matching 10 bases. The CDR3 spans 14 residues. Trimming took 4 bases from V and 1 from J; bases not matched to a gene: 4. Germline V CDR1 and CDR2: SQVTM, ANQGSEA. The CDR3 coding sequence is TGCAGCGTTGTGTGGACTAGCGGATCCTACGAGCAGTACTTC. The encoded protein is CSVVWTSGSYEQYF.

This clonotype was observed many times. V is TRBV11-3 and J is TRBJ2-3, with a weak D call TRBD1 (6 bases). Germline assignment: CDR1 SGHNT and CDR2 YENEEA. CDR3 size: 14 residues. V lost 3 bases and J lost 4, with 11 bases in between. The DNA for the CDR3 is TGTGCCAGCAGCTTGAGCAGGGGTGCAGATACGCAGTATTTT. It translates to CASSLSRGADTQYF.

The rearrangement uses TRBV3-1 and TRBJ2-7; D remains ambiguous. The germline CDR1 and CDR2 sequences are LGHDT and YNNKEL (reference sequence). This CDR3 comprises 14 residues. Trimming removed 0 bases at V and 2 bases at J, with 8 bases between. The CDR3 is CASSQDLGTYEQYF. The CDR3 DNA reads TGTGCCAGCAGCCAAGATCTCGGCACCTACGAGCAGTACTTC.

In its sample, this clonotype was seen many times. The CDR3 sequence is CASSPYTGENGYTF. DNA for the CDR3: TGTGCCAGCAGCCCCTATACAGGGGAGAATGGCTACACCTTC. This rearrangement joins TRBV12-3 or TRBV12-4 to TRBJ1-2; 7 positions agree with TRBD1. The length of the CDR3 is 14 residues. The V segment lost 6 bases and the J segment 6 bases; nucleotides outside the gene matches: 10.

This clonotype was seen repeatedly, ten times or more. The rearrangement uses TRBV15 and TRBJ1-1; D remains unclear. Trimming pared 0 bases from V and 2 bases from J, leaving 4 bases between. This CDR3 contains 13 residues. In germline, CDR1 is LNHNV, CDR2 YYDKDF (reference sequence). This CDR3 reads CATSRDKNTEAFF. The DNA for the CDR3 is TGTGCCACCAGCAGAGATAAAAACACTGAAGCTTTCTTT.

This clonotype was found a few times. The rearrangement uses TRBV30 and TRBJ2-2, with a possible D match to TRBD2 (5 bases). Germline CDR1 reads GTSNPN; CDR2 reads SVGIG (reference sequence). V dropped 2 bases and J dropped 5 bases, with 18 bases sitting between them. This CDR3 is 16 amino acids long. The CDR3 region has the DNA TGTGCCTGGAGTAGAGTGGCGGAGGTAGAAACCGGGGAGCTGTTTTTT. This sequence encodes CAWSRVAEVETGELFF.

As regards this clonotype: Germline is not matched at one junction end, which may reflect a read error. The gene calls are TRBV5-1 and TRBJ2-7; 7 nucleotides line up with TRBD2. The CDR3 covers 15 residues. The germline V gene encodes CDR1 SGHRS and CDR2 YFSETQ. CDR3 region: CASSGGGADSYEQYF. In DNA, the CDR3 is TGCGCCAGCAGCGGGGGGGGAGCGGACTCCTATGAGCAGTACTTC.

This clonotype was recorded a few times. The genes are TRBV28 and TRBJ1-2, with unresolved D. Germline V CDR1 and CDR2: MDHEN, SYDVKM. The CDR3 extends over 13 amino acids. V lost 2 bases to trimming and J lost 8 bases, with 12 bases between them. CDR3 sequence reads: CASSLIIGFGYTF. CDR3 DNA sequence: TGTGCCAGCAGTTTAATCATAGGGTTCGGCTACACCTTC.

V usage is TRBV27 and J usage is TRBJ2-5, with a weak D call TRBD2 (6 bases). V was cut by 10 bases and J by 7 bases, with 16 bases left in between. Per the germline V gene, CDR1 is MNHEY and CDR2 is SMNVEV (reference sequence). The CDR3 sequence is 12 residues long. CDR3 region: CATETGGGTQYF. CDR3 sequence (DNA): TGTGCCACCGAAACCGGGGGAGGGACCCAGTACTTC.